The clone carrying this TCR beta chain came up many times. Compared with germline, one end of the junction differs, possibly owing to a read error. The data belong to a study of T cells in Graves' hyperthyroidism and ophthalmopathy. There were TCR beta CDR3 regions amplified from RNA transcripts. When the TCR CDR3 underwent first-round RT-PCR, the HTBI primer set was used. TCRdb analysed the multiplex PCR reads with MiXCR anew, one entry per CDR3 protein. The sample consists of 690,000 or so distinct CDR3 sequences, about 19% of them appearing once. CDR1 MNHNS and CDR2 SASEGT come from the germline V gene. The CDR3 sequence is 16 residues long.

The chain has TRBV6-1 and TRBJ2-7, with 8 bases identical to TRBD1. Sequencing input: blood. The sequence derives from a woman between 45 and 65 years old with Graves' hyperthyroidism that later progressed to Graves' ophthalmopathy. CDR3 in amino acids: CASTEYQGAPSSEQYF. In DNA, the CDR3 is TGTGCCAGCACCGAGTACCAGGGGGCACCCTCCTCCGAGCAGTACTTC.